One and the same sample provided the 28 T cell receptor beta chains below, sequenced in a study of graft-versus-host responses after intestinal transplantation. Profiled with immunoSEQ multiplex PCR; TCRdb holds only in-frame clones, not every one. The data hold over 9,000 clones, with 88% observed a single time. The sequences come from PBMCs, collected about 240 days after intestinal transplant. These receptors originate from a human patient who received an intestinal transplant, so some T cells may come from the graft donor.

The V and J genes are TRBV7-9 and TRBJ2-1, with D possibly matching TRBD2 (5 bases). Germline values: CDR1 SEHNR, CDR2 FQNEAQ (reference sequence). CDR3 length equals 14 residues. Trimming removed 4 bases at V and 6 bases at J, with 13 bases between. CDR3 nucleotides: TGTGCCAGCAGCTCTAGCCTCTTCCTCAATGAGCAGTTCTTC. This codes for CASSSSLFLNEQFF.

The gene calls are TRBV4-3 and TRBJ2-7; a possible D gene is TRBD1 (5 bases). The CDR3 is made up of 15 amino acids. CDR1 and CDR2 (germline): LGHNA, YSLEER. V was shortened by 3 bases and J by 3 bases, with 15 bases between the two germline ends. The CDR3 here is CASSQQVRVYYEQYF. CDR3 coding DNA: TGCGCCAGCAGCCAGCAGGTCAGGGTCTACTACGAGCAGTACTTC.

The CDR3 region has the DNA TGCACCAGCAGCCGGCTAGCGGGAAACTACAATGAGCAGTTCTTC. It translates to CTSSRLAGNYNEQFF. The rearrangement links TRBV1 to TRBJ2-1; the DNA was not used to check the table's D call, TRBD2. TRBV1 is recorded as a pseudogene. CDR3 length equals 15 residues.

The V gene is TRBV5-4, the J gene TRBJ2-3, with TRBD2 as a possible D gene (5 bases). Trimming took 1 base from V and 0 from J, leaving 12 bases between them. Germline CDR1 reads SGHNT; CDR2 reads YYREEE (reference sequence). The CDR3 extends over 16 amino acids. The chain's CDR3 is CASSLQSGSSTDTQYF. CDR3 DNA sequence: TGTGCCAGCAGCTTGCAAAGCGGATCTAGCACAGATACGCAGTATTTT. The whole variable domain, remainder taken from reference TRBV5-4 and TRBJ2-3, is ETGVTQSPTHLIKTRGQQVTLRCSSQSGHNTVSWYQQALGQGPQFIFQYYREEENGRGNFPPRFSGLQFPNYSSELNVNALELDDSALYLCASSLQSGSSTDTQYFGPGTRLTVL.

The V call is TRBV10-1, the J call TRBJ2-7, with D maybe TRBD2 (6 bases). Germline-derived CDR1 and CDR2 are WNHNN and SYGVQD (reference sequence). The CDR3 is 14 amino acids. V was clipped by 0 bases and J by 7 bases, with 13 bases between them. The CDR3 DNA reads TGCGCCAGCAGTGAGTCTTGGAGGGCGGGAGAGCAGTACTTC. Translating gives CASSESWRAGEQYF.

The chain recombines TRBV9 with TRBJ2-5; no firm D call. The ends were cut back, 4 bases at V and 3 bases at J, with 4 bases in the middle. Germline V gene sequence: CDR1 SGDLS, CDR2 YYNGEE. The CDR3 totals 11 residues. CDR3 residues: CASSFEETQYF. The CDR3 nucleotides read TGTGCCAGCAGCTTTGAAGAGACCCAGTACTTC.

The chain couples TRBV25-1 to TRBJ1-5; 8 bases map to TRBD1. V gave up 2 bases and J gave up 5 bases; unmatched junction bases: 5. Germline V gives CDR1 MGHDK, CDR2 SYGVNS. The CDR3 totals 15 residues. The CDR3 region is CASSEGQGVHQPQHF. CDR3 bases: TGTGCCAGCAGTGAAGGACAGGGAGTCCATCAGCCCCAGCATTTT.

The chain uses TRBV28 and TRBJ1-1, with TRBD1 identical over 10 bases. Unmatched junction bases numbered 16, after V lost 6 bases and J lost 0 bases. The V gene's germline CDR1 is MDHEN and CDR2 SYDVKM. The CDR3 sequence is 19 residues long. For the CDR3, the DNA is TGTGCCAGCAGACCTGACAGGGGGCGACTACTGCCTATGAACACTGAAGCTTTCTTT. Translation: CASRPDRGRLLPMNTEAFF.

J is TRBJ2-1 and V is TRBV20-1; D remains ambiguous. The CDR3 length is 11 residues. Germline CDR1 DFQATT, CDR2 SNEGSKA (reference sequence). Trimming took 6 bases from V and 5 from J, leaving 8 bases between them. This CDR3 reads CSASANNEQFF. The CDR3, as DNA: TGCAGTGCGTCAGCGAACAATGAGCAGTTCTTC.

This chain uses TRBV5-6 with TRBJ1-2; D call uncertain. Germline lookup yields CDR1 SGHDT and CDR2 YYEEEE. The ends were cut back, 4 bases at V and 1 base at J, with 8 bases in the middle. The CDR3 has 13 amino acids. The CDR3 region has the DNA TGTGCCAGCAGCCCCACAGTTAACTATGGCTACACCTTC. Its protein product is CASSPTVNYGYTF.

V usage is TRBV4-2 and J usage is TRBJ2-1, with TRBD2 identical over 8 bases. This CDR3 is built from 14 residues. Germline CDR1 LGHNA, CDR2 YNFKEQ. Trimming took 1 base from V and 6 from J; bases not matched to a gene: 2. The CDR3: CASSQGTSINEQFF. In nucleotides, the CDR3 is TGTGCCAGCAGCCAAGGGACTAGCATCAATGAGCAGTTCTTC.

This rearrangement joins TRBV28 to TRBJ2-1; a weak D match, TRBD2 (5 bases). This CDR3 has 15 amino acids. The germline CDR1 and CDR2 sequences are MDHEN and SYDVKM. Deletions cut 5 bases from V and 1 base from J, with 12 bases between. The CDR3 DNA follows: TGTGCCAGCAGTCCCAGGACGGGGTCCTACAATGAGCAGTTCTTC. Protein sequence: CASSPRTGSYNEQFF.

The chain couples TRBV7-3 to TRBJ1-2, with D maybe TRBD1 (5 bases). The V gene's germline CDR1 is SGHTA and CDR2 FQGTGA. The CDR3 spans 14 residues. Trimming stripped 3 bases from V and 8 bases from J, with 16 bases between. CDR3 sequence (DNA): TGTGCCAGCAGCTTCCCGGGCGGGGCGCGGGGCTACACCTTC. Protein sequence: CASSFPGGARGYTF.

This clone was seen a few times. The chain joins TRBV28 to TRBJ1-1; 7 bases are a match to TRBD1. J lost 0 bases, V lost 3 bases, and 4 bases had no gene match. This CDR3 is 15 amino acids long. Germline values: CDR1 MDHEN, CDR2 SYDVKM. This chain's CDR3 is CASSFLQGLNTEAFF. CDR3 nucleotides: TGTGCCAGCAGTTTCTTACAGGGGCTGAACACTGAAGCTTTCTTT. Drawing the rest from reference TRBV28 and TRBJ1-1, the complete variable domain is DVKVTQSSRYLVKRTGEKVFLECVQDMDHENMFWYRQDPGLGLRLIYFSYDVKMKEKGDIPEGYSVSREKKERFSLILESASTNQTSMYLCASSFLQGLNTEAFFGQGTRLTVV.

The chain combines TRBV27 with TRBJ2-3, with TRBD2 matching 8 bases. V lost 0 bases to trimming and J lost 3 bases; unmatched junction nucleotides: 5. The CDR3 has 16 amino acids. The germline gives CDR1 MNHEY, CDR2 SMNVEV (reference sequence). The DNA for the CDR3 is TGTGCCAGCAGTTTATCGGCGGGAGGTGGGACAGATACGCAGTATTTT. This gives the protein CASSLSAGGGTDTQYF.

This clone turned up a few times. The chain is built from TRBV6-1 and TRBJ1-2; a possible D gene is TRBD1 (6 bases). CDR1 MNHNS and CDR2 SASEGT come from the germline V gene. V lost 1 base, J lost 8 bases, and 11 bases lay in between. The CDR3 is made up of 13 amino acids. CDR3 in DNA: TGTGCCAGCAGTGAAGTTGGGGGGCTAGGCTACACCTTC. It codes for CASSEVGGLGYTF.

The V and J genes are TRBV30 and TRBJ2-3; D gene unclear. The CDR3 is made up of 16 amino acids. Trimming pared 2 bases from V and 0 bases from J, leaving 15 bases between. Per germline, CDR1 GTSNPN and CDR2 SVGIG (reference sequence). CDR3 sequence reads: CAWSPFGRLSTDTQYF. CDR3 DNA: TGTGCCTGGAGTCCTTTTGGACGGCTTAGCACAGATACGCAGTATTTT. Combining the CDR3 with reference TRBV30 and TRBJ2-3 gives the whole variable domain SQTIHQWPATLVQPVGSPLSLECTVEGTSNPNLYWYRQAAGRGLQLLFYSVGIGQISSEVPQNLSASRPQDRQFILSSKKLLLSDSGFYLCAWSPFGRLSTDTQYFGPGTRLTVL.

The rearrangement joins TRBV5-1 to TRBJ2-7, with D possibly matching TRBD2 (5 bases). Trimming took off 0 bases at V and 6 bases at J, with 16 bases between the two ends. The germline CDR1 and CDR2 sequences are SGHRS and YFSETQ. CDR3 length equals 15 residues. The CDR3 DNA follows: TGCGCCAGCAGCTTGGAGCGGTCCGGAGGTGGCGAGCAGTACTTC. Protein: CASSLERSGGGEQYF. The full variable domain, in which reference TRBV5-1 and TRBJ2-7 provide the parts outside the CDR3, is KAGVTQTPRYLIKTRGQQVTLSCSPISGHRSVSWYQQTPGQGLQFLFEYFSETQRNKGNFPGRFSGRQFSNSRSEMNVSTLELGDSALYLCASSLERSGGGEQYFGPGTRLTVT.

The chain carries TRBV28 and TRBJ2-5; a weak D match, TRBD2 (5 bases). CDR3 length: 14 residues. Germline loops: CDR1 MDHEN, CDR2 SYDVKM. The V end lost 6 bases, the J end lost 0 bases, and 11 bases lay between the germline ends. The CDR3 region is CASRPTRDQETQYF. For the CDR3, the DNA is TGTGCCAGCAGACCTACTAGGGACCAAGAGACCCAGTACTTC. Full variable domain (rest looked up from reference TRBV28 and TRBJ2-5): DVKVTQSSRYLVKRTGEKVFLECVQDMDHENMFWYRQDPGLGLRLIYFSYDVKMKEKGDIPEGYSVSREKKERFSLILESASTNQTSMYLCASRPTRDQETQYFGPGTRLLVL.

In DNA, the CDR3 is TGCAGCGTTTCAGGGGAACTAGCGGCTAACAATGAGCAGTTCTTC. Translated: CSVSGELAANNEQFF. This chain links TRBV29-1 with TRBJ2-1, with 8 positions matching TRBD2. The CDR3 covers 15 residues. The ends lost 5 bases at V and 5 bases at J; junction bases unmatched: 11. Germline V gene data show CDR1 as SQVTM and CDR2 as ANQGSEA.

CDR3 amino acids: CAISGTSEYNEQFF. CDR3 nucleotides: TGTGCCATCAGTGGGACTAGCGAGTACAATGAGCAGTTCTTC. The V call is TRBV10-3, the J call TRBJ2-1; 9 positions agree with TRBD2. Looked up from germline, CDR1 is ENHRY and CDR2 is SYGVKD. This CDR3 region has 14 residues. With 4 bases clipped from V and 4 bases from J, the junction kept 2 bases outside the gene matches.

The CDR3 coding sequence is TGTGCCAGTCGCAAAGTTCCTTTCCGGGAGCTGTTTTTT. Its protein product is CASRKVPFRELFF. This chain uses TRBV19 with TRBJ2-2; the D is unclear. V gave up 8 bases and J gave up 9 bases, with 16 bases separating them. This CDR3 comprises 13 residues. The germline V gene encodes CDR1 LNHDA and CDR2 SQIVND (reference sequence).

In DNA form, the CDR3 reads TGTGCCAGCAGCGTAGAGTCGGGGCCGAACACCGGGGAGCTGTTTTTT. This codes for CASSVESGPNTGELFF. This chain links TRBV9 with TRBJ2-2; D tentatively reads TRBD1 or TRBD2 (5 bases each). V gave up 0 bases and J gave up 0 bases, with 9 bases separating them. CDR3 length equals 16 residues. Per germline, CDR1 SGDLS and CDR2 YYNGEE. Based on the CDR3 plus reference TRBV9 and TRBJ2-2, the full variable domain is DSGVTQTPKHLITATGQRVTLRCSPRSGDLSVYWYQQSLDQGLQFLIQYYNGEERAKGNILERFSAQQFPDLHSELNLSSLELGDSALYFCASSVESGPNTGELFFGEGSRLTVL.

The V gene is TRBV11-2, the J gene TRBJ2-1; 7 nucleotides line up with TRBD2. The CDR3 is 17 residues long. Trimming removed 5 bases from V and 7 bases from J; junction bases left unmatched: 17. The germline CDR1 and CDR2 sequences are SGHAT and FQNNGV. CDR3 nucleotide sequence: TGTGCCAGCAGCCAGGGCCATAGCGGGCCCGTGGGGAATGAGCAGTTCTTC. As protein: CASSQGHSGPVGNEQFF. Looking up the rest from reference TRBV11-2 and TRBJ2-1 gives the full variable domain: EAGVAQSPRYKIIEKRQSVAFWCNPISGHATLYWYQQILGQGPKLLIQFQNNGVVDDSQLPKDRFSAERLKGVDSTLKIQPAKLEDSAVYLCASSQGHSGPVGNEQFFGPGTRLTVL.

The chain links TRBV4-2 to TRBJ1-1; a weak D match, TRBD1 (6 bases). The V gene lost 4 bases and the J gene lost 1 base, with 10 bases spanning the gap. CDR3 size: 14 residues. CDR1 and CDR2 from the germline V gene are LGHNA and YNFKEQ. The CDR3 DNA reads TGTGCCAGCAGCCCACAGGGTTGGAACACTGAAGCTTTCTTT. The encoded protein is CASSPQGWNTEAFF.

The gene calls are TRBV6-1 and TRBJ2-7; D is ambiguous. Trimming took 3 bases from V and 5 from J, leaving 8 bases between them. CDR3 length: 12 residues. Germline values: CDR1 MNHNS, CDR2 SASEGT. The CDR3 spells CASSDGFDEQYF. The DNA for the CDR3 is TGTGCCAGCAGTGACGGGTTCGACGAGCAGTACTTC.

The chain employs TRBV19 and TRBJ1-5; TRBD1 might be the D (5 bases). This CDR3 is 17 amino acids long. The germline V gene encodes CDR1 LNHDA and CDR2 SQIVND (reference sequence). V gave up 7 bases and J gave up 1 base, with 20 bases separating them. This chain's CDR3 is CASIPTDQGRSNQPQHF. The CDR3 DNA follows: TGTGCCAGTATCCCAACCGACCAGGGTCGAAGCAATCAGCCCCAGCATTTT.

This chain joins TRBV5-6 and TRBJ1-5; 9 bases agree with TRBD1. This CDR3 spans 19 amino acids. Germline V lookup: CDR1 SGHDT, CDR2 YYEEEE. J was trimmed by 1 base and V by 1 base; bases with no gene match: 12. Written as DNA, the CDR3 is TGTGCCAGCAGCTTGAGTGGGGACAGGGAAAGTGTGAGCAATCAGCCCCAGCATTTT. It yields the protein CASSLSGDRESVSNQPQHF.